This TCR beta chain derives from a study of blood T cell repertoires in COVID-19. Study information: Samples of COVID-19 (acute and convalescent) were obtained from the United States, Italy and Spain. Nucleic acid was either cDNA or gDNA, and it came from T cells, B-cell-depleted T cells, or PBMCs.

The CDR3 runs 13 residues. The germline V and J ends were trimmed by 7 bases and 6 bases, with 14 bases remaining between them. Source study methods: Reference gene primer amplification in the assay estimated nucleated cell counts. Data came from immunoSEQ multiplex PCR; TCRdb stores just in-frame clones and leaves some out. V and J calls and clone size follow that table, whereas D and trimming were derived from the DNA. The profile shows about 250,000 clones, around 88% of them singletons. This chain links TRBV12-3 or TRBV12-4 with TRBJ2-3; D may be TRBD2 (6 bases). Sequenced input: peripheral blood. The receptor comes from a man at least 80 years old with acute or convalescent COVID-19. The CDR3 reads CASTPWGRDTQYF. DNA for the CDR3: TGTGCCAGCACCCCTTGGGGGAGGGATACGCAGTATTTT.